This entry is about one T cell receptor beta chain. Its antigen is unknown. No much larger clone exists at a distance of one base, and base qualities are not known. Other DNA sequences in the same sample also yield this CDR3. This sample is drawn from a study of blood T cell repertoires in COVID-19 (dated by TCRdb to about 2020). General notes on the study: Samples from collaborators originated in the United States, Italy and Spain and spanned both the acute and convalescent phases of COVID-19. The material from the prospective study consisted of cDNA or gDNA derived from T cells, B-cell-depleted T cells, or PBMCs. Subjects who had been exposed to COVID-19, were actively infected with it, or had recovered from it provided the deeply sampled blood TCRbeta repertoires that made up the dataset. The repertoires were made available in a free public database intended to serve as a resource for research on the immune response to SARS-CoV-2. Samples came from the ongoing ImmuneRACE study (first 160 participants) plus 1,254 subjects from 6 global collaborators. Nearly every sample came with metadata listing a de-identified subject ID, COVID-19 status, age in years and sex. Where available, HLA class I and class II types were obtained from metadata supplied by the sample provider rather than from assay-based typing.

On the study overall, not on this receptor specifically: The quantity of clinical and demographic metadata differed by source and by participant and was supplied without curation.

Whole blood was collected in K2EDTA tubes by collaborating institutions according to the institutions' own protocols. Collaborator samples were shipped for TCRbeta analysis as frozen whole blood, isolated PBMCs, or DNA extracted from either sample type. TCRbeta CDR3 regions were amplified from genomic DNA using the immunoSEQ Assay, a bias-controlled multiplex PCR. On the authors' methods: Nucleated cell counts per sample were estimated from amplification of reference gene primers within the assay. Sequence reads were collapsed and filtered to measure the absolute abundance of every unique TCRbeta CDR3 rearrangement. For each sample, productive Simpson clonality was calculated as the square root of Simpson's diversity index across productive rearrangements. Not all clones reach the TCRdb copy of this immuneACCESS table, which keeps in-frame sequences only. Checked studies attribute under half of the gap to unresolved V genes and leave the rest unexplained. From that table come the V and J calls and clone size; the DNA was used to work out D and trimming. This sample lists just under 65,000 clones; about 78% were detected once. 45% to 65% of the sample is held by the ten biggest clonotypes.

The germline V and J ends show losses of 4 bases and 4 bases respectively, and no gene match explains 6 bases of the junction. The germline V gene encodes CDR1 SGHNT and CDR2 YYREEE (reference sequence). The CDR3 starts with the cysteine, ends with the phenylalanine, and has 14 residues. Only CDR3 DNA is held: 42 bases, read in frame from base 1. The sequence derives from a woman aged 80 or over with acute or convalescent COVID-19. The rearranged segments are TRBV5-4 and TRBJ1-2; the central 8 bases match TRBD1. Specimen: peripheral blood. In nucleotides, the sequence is TGTGCCAGCAGCGCAGGACAGGGCCTCTATGGCTACACCTTC. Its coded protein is CASSAGQGLYGYTF.